This T cell receptor (beta chain) came from a study of shared clonotypes between healthy human individuals. Points from the study as a whole: For sorted subsets, rarefaction showed incomplete sequencing despite large depth. Several donors had 4% to 5% of their naive CD4 clonotypes in common.

The deep-level immunoSEQ assay was used. Per sorted-subset replicate PCR, input was around 200 ng DNA, representing about 32,000 T cell genomes. Assay: immunoSEQ multiplex PCR; the TCRdb copy retains only in-frame clones and omits some. The repertoire holds 2 million to 2.5 million clones, with 85% to 95% as singletons. CDR1 and CDR2 from the germline V gene are SGHRS and YFSETQ. The CDR3 length is 15 residues. Trimming stripped 2 bases from V and 0 bases from J, with 10 bases between. Details on this clone: The antigen is unknown.

Sample: naive CD4+ T cells from PBMCs. Subset denoted: CD45RA+ positively selected. The sequence was obtained from a man younger than 35 in good health. Some clones in this sample may be carry-over from other donors' samples. The chain is built from TRBV5-1 and TRBJ2-3, with D perhaps assigned TRBD1 or TRBD2 (5 bases each). In DNA, the CDR3 is TGCGCCAGCAGCTTCCCGGGACCTAGCACAGATACGCAGTATTTT. It yields the protein CASSFPGPSTDTQYF.